One sample yielded the 30 T cell receptor beta chains listed below, sequenced in a study of T-cell reconstitution after alpha-beta-depleted transplantation in children. TCRbeta library construction was performed incorporating unique molecular identifiers. A single record per CDR3 protein comes from TCRdb applying MiXCR to the PCR reads. This sample has some 490,000 distinct CDR3 sequences, with around 12% found just once. Sequences were derived from PBMCs from the stem cell graft donor, sampled from the stem cell graft. The receptors originated from a human donor who donated a stem cell graft to a child with combined immunodeficiency.

The chain has TRBV5-6 and TRBJ2-7; no reliable D call. The CDR3 loop spans 12 amino acids. CDR1 and CDR2 from the germline V gene are SGHDT and YYEEEE. Trimming cost V 1 base and J 7 bases, with 9 bases left between them. CDR3 sequence: CASSLYRVEQYF. Written as DNA, the CDR3 is TGTGCCAGCAGCTTGTACAGAGTTGAGCAGTACTTC.

This clonotype was picked up many times. V gene TRBV4-3 combines with J gene TRBJ2-1; 14 bases are a match to TRBD2. J lost 7 bases, V lost 1 base, and 3 bases had no gene match. The CDR3 spans 16 residues. CDR1 is LGHNA, CDR2 YSLEER, per germline. CDR3 coding DNA: TGCGCCAGCAGCCAAGCGGGACTAGCGGGAGCTAATGAGCAGTTCTTC. Translation: CASSQAGLAGANEQFF.

This clonotype has a count of ten or more. This chain links TRBV20-1 with TRBJ2-1, with D perhaps matching TRBD1 (5 bases). V dropped 3 bases and J dropped 7 bases, with 13 bases sitting between them. The germline V gene has CDR1 DFQATT and CDR2 SNEGSKA (reference sequence). This CDR3 comprises 13 residues. CDR3 nucleotide sequence: TGCAGTGCTAGGCCAGGGTCGATAAATGAGCAGTTCTTC. Residues: CSARPGSINEQFF.

This clonotype was picked up a small number of times. This rearrangement joins TRBV7-9 to TRBJ2-5; D call uncertain. CDR1 and CDR2 (germline): SEHNR, FQNEAQ (reference sequence). V dropped 3 bases and J dropped 5 bases, with 10 bases sitting between them. The CDR3 extends over 13 amino acids. DNA for the CDR3: TGTGCCAGCAGCTTGCCCCTAAGGGAGACCCAGTACTTC. This gives the protein CASSLPLRETQYF.

The genes are TRBV28 and TRBJ2-1; D perhaps matches TRBD2 (7 bases). With 3 bases removed from V and 3 bases from J, the gap between germline ends came to 27 bases. The length of the CDR3 is 20 residues. Per germline, CDR1 MDHEN and CDR2 SYDVKM. CDR3 DNA sequence: TGTGCCAGCAGTTTCCCGAACCTTAGGGGGGGACAAGAGGTCTACAATGAGCAGTTCTTC. This sequence encodes CASSFPNLRGGQEVYNEQFF.

The rearrangement joins TRBV18 to TRBJ1-5, with 9 nucleotides matching TRBD1. J gave up 2 bases and V 6 bases, and 5 bases lay outside the gene matches. CDR3 length: 15 amino acids. Germline lookup yields CDR1 KGHSH and CDR2 LQKENI. CDR3 in amino acids: CASSGQGPGNQPQHF. Here the CDR3 DNA reads TGTGCCAGCTCCGGACAGGGGCCGGGCAATCAGCCCCAGCATTTT.

The sample holds many counts of this clonotype. This chain links TRBV12-3 or TRBV12-4 with TRBJ2-1, with D possibly TRBD2 on 6 matching bases. The ends were cut back, 4 bases at V and 4 bases at J, with 14 bases in the middle. This CDR3 is 15 amino acids long. The CDR3 is CASSWDFDLYNEQFF. The CDR3 bases are TGTGCCAGCAGTTGGGACTTCGACCTGTACAATGAGCAGTTCTTC.

The V call is TRBV6-4, the J call TRBJ2-1, with 9 bases fitting TRBD1. V lost 0 bases to trimming and J lost 6 bases; unmatched junction nucleotides: 9. Germline V CDR1 and CDR2: MRHNA, SNTAGT. CDR3 length: 17 amino acids. This CDR3 is CASSDSPPGQGGNEQFF. The DNA of the CDR3 is TGTGCCAGCAGTGACTCTCCCCCGGGACAGGGAGGCAATGAGCAGTTCTTC.

This clonotype was seen at least ten times. This chain's CDR3 is CSAALPKGGSTDTQYF. Written as DNA, the CDR3 is TGCAGTGCTGCCCTCCCAAAGGGTGGTAGCACAGATACGCAGTATTTT. The chain combines TRBV20-1 with TRBJ2-3; D gene uncertain. With 5 bases removed from V and 0 bases from J, the gap between germline ends came to 18 bases. CDR3 length: 16 amino acids. Germline CDR1 and CDR2: DFQATT and SNEGSKA (reference sequence).

This clonotype turned up a few times. CDR3 amino acids: CASSSPGPSTDTQYF. CDR3 in DNA: TGTGCCAGCAGCTCCCCGGGGCCCAGCACAGATACGCAGTATTTT. The chain links TRBV7-2 to TRBJ2-3, with D perhaps TRBD1 or TRBD2 (5 bases each). The germline V gene encodes CDR1 SGHTA and CDR2 FQGNSA. The CDR3 is 15 amino acids. V dropped 4 bases and J dropped 0 bases, with 11 bases sitting between them. The full variable domain, its missing parts supplied by reference TRBV7-2 and TRBJ2-3, is GAGVSQSPSNKVTEKGKDVELRCDPISGHTALYWYRQSLGQGLEFLIYFQGNSAPDKSGLPSDRFSAERTGGSVSTLTIQRTQQEDSAVYLCASSSPGPSTDTQYFGPGTRLTVL.

This clonotype was picked up a small number of times. The chain employs TRBV24-1 and TRBJ2-3; D unresolved. Trimming cost V 4 bases and J 0 bases, with 22 bases left between them. The CDR3 runs 19 residues. Germline loops: CDR1 KGHDR, CDR2 SFDVKD. CDR3 in DNA: TGTGCCACCAGTGAGGGGTATGGGTGGAAAGGCCCTAGCACAGATACGCAGTATTTT. Protein: CATSEGYGWKGPSTDTQYF.

This clonotype occurred many times. V is TRBV3-1 and J is TRBJ2-5; tentatively, D is TRBD2 (7 bases). The CDR3 sequence is 14 residues long. The V gene's germline CDR1 is LGHDT and CDR2 YNNKEL (reference sequence). The V end lost 6 bases, the J end lost 4 bases, and 15 bases lay between the germline ends. The CDR3 nucleotides are TGTGCCAGCAGTCTGAGGAGGGGGGGAGAGACCCAGTACTTC. This translates into CASSLRRGGETQYF.

Regarding this clonotype: A read error may account for a junction end that differs from germline. The chain employs TRBV4-1 and TRBJ2-3; D may be TRBD1 or TRBD2 (5 bases each). The CDR3 is made up of 15 amino acids. Germline V CDR1 and CDR2: MGHRA, YSYEKL. CDR3 sequence reads: CASSQGPGPTDTEYF. The CDR3 coding sequence is TGCGCCAGCAGCCAAGGACCGGGACCCACAGATACGGAGTATTTT.

The chain carries TRBV16 and TRBJ2-1; TRBD1 agrees at 8 bases. The germline CDR1 and CDR2 sequences are KGHSY and FQNENV. The J segment lost 3 bases and the V segment lost 2 bases, leaving 6 bases of the junction unmatched. The CDR3 runs 16 residues. This CDR3 reads CASSQQTGVSYNEQFF. Here the CDR3 DNA reads TGTGCCAGCAGCCAACAGACAGGGGTTAGCTACAATGAGCAGTTCTTC.

The chain joins TRBV20-1 to TRBJ2-5; tentatively, D is TRBD2 (5 bases). V was clipped by 4 bases and J by 4 bases, with 16 bases between them. The CDR3 sequence is 14 residues long. Germline CDR1 DFQATT, CDR2 SNEGSKA (reference sequence). The CDR3 is CSAIPGHEGETQYF. The DNA of the CDR3 is TGCAGTGCTATACCGGGCCATGAGGGAGAGACCCAGTACTTC.

This clonotype was counted between two and nine times. The chain employs TRBV4-3 and TRBJ2-3, with D unclear. The CDR3 has 13 residues. Germline V gene data show CDR1 as LGHNA and CDR2 as YSLEER. Trimming left V 1 base short and J 5 bases short, with 7 bases between. The CDR3 reads CASSQASVDTQYF. In DNA form, the CDR3 reads TGCGCCAGCAGCCAAGCGTCGGTAGATACGCAGTATTTT.

This clonotype was observed many times. The DNA for the CDR3 is TGTGCCAGCAGTTACGGTACCGGGGATAGCAATCAGCCCCAGCATTTT. This translates into CASSYGTGDSNQPQHF. The J gene is TRBJ1-5, the V gene TRBV28; D gene unclear. This CDR3 region has 16 residues. The germline V gene has CDR1 MDHEN and CDR2 SYDVKM. Trimming took off 4 bases at V and 0 bases at J, with 13 bases between the two ends.

This clonotype occurred many times. This chain connects TRBV4-1 to TRBJ1-6; D is unclear. Trimming cost V 4 bases and J 5 bases, with 9 bases left between them. CDR3 length: 14 residues. Germline V gene data show CDR1 as MGHRA and CDR2 as YSYEKL. This chain's CDR3 is CASSPGNHNSPLHF. CDR3 sequence (DNA): TGCGCCAGCAGCCCCGGCAACCATAATTCACCCCTCCACTTT.

The chain combines TRBV7-8 with TRBJ2-1; TRBD1 matches at 10 bases. CDR1 and CDR2 from the germline V gene are SGHVS and FQNEAQ. The ends lost 5 bases at V and 5 bases at J; junction bases unmatched: 6. The CDR3 is made up of 15 amino acids. The CDR3 sequence is CASSLGQGTNNEQFF. CDR3 bases: TGTGCCAGCAGCCTGGGACAGGGGACGAACAATGAGCAGTTCTTC.

Regarding this clonotype: Germline and junction disagree at one end, which may indicate a read error. The V call is TRBV25-1, the J call TRBJ1-4; D gene unclear. This CDR3 spans 10 amino acids. The germline CDR1 and CDR2 sequences are MGHDK and SYGVNS. The CDR3 region is CTSSGGKLFF. The CDR3 region has the DNA TGTACCAGCAGTGGAGGGAAACTGTTTTTT.

This clonotype turned up a few times. CDR3 residues: CASSPGSSGGPQETQYF. The CDR3 coding sequence is TGTGCCAGCTCACCCGGTTCTAGCGGGGGCCCTCAAGAGACCCAGTACTTC. The chain uses TRBV18 and TRBJ2-5; 10 bases align to TRBD2. The CDR3 sequence is 17 residues long. V lost 3 bases, J lost 2 bases, and 9 bases stayed unmatched. Germline assignment: CDR1 KGHSH and CDR2 LQKENI. Full variable domain (remainder filled in from reference TRBV18 and TRBJ2-5): NAGVMQNPRHLVRRRGQEARLRCSPMKGHSHVYWYRQLPEEGLKFMVYLQKENIIDESGMPKERFSAEFPKEGPSILRIQQVVRGDSAAYFCASSPGSSGGPQETQYFGPGTRLLVL.

The V gene is TRBV24-1, the J gene TRBJ2-5; no clear D. The CDR3 contains 13 residues. The V gene lost 3 bases and the J gene lost 4 bases, with 8 bases spanning the gap. Germline loops: CDR1 KGHDR, CDR2 SFDVKD. The CDR3 sequence: CATSDVLRETQYF. For the CDR3, the DNA is TGTGCCACCAGTGATGTCTTAAGAGAGACCCAGTACTTC.

This clonotype appeared many times. This sequence joins TRBV29-1 and TRBJ1-4; no reliable D call. CDR1 and CDR2 (germline): SQVTM, ANQGSEA. The CDR3 has 12 amino acids. Between the trimmed V and J ends, which lost 7 bases and 5 bases, there was a span of 11 bases. Written as DNA, the CDR3 is TGCAGCGCACGCGGGGTGAATGAAAAACTGTTTTTT. Translated, it gives CSARGVNEKLFF.

This clonotype was detected many times. The chain links TRBV20-1 to TRBJ2-3; TRBD2 matches 7 bases. CDR1 is DFQATT, CDR2 SNEGSKA, per germline (reference sequence). The CDR3 has 17 amino acids. V was pared by 0 bases and J by 4 bases, with 13 bases of the junction left unmatched. CDR3 residues: CSARDRLGRVVPDTQYF. CDR3 DNA sequence: TGCAGTGCTAGAGATCGCTTAGGGAGGGTCGTGCCAGATACGCAGTATTTT.

This clonotype was seen ten or more times. V is TRBV21-1 and J is TRBJ2-2; TRBD1 is taken as the D call from the table, unchecked against the DNA. TRBV21-1 counts as a pseudogene. The CDR3 contains 18 residues. The DNA for the CDR3 is TGTGCCAGCAGCGCCCCCTGGTACGGGGCCCACGACACCGGGGAGCTGTTTTTT. Encoded protein: CASSAPWYGAHDTGELFF.

CDR3 region: CASSPAGISHYEQYF. In nucleotides, the CDR3 is TGTGCCAGCAGCCCAGCCGGCATCAGCCACTACGAGCAGTACTTC. The V gene is TRBV6-2 or TRBV6-3, the J gene TRBJ2-7; D is unresolved. Germline-derived CDR1 and CDR2 are MNHEY and SVGEGT. The V end was cut by 6 bases, the J end by 3 bases, with 18 bases between. The CDR3 contains 15 residues.

The rearrangement joins TRBV12-3 or TRBV12-4 to TRBJ1-3, with TRBD1 as a possible D gene (6 bases). CDR3 length: 17 residues. The ends were cut back, 6 bases at V and 4 bases at J, with 22 bases in the middle. This chain's CDR3 is CASRLRGVPVRGNTIYF. The CDR3 coding sequence is TGTGCCAGCAGACTCAGGGGCGTCCCGGTTCGGGGAAACACCATATATTTT.

A remark on this clonotype: A much larger clone lies a single base off, so this may be a read error. The chain is built from TRBV7-9 and TRBJ1-1; TRBD1 agrees at 8 bases. CDR1 is SEHNR, CDR2 FQNEAQ, per germline (reference sequence). The length of the CDR3 is 14 residues. V shed 4 bases, J shed 6 bases, and the junction held 7 bases outside the gene matches. CDR3 region: CASSYGQGVAEAFF. The DNA for the CDR3 is TGTGCCAGCAGCTACGGACAGGGAGTCGCTGAAGCTTTCTTT.

The rearrangement links TRBV4-3 to TRBJ2-7; the match to TRBD2 covers 7 bases. Per germline, CDR1 LGHNA and CDR2 YSLEER. The CDR3 is made up of 14 amino acids. J lost 6 bases, V lost 4 bases, and 9 bases had no gene match. CDR3 region: CASSPEGVAGEQYF. DNA for the CDR3: TGCGCCAGCAGCCCAGAAGGGGTAGCGGGCGAGCAGTACTTC.

This clonotype was observed at least ten times. The chain combines TRBV12-3 or TRBV12-4 with TRBJ1-1, with 9 bases aligning to TRBD1. The V and J ends lost 3 bases and 10 bases, in that order; junction bases with no gene match: 12. The CDR3 spans 15 residues. The CDR3 protein is CASSLPSQGAMGAFF. The CDR3 coding sequence is TGTGCCAGCAGTTTGCCCTCACAGGGGGCCATGGGAGCTTTCTTT.